This T cell receptor beta chain derives from a study of shared clonotypes between healthy human individuals. General study findings and limits: All-four-donor shared clonotypes had higher generation probabilities than non-shared clonotypes did. Memory subsets had estimated richness that was generally smaller than that of naive subsets.

About this clone itself: Its cognate antigen is unknown.

Per the germline V gene, CDR1 is MNHEY and CDR2 is SVGAGI. The CDR3 spans 12 residues. Trimming cost V 10 bases and J 3 bases; bases outside gene matches: 4. For every subset, genomic DNA was evenly distributed across several immunoSEQ plates. In the original processing: ImmunoSEQ gave junction-only sequences without quality scores, so filtering differed. This table comes from immunoSEQ multiplex PCR, and its TCRdb copy is limited to in-frame clones, with some not included. V and J calls and clone size are given by that table; D and trimming were obtained from the DNA. The sample has about 2.4 million clones; approximately 93% are singletons.

The chain uses TRBV6-5 and TRBJ2-7; 9 nucleotides align to TRBD2. This TCR derives from a man younger than 35 in good health. Some clones in this sample may be carry-over from other donors' samples. What was sequenced was naive CD4+ T cells from PBMCs. Subset noted: CD45RA+ positively selected. The CDR3 nucleotides are TGTGCCACCCGGACTAGCGTCTACGAGCAGTACTTC. It specifies CATRTSVYEQYF.